This TCR beta chain is from a study of blood T cell repertoires in COVID-19. Study-wide context: Spain, Italy and the United States supplied samples that represented acute and convalescent COVID-19.

In the original analysis: Amplification of reference gene primers provided the estimated nucleated cell counts. The protocol was immunoSEQ multiplex PCR, while the TCRdb copy is restricted to in-frame clones and leaves out a portion. V, J and clone size derive from that table, while D and trimming were established from the DNA sequence. The sample carries around 43,000 clones, about 85% recorded once. The CDR3 contains 12 residues. CDR1 is WSHSY, CDR2 SAAADI, per germline. Trimming left V 4 bases short and J 7 bases short, with 10 bases between. The source material was peripheral blood. This receptor was taken from a woman older than 75 with acute or convalescent COVID-19. The chain employs TRBV10-2 and TRBJ1-1, with D unclear. DNA of the CDR3: TGCGCCAGCAGTGGAGGAGGAGATGAAGCTTTCTTT. As protein: CASSGGGDEAFF.